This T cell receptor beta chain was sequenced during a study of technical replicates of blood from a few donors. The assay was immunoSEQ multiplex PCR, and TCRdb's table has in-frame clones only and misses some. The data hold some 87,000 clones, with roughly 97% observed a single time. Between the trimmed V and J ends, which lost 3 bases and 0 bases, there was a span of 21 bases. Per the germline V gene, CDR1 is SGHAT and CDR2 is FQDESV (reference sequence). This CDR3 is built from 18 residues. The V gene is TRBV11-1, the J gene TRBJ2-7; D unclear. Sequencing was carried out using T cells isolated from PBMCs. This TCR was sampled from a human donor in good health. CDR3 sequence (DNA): TGTGCCAGCAGCTTCCTCGTAACCGCCGATCCTAGCTCCTACGAGCAGTACTTC. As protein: CASSFLVTADPSSYEQYF.